The clone carrying this TCR beta chain was recorded once. Antigen: not known. The germline V gene encodes CDR1 SGHRS and CDR2 YFSETQ. The CDR3 is 18 amino acids. V shed 0 bases, J shed 8 bases, and the junction held 16 bases outside the gene matches. The sample originates from a study of cytomegalovirus exposure and HLA in healthy donors. Points from the study as a whole: The study designated roughly 160 TCR beta chains cytomegalovirus-associated.

Repertoires were generated with immunoSEQ multiplex PCR, while TCRdb's copy carries only in-frame clones and drops some. The repertoire holds fewer than 100,000 clones, with just over 90% as singletons. This clonotype originated in a man younger than 40 in good health and CMV-seronegative. Material: PBMCs. V gene TRBV5-1 combines with J gene TRBJ2-3, with 9 nucleotides matching TRBD2. CDR3 region: CASSLVLAGDPFQGTQYF. The CDR3 DNA reads as TGCGCCAGCAGCTTGGTACTAGCGGGCGACCCCTTTCAGGGTACGCAGTATTTT. The variable domain in full, with the rest retrieved from reference TRBV5-1 and TRBJ2-3, is KAGVTQTPRYLIKTRGQQVTLSCSPISGHRSVSWYQQTPGQGLQFLFEYFSETQRNKGNFPGRFSGRQFSNSRSEMNVSTLELGDSALYLCASSLVLAGDPFQGTQYFGPGTRLTVL.